This TCR beta chain was observed in a study of blood T cell repertoires in COVID-19. Looking at the study overall: Sample material is recorded as cDNA or gDNA derived from T cells, B-cell-depleted T cells, or PBMCs.

Libraries were prepared by immunoSEQ multiplex PCR; TCRdb keeps only in-frame clonotypes and omits some of them. The sample has a few hundred thousand clones; about 90% are singletons. This sequence originates from a man aged 80 or over with acute or convalescent COVID-19. The sequenced material came from peripheral blood.

CDR3 sequence reads: CASRGDSYEQYF. The DNA for the CDR3 is TGTGCCAGCAGAGGGGATTCCTACGAGCAGTACTTC. The V call is TRBV6-5, the J call TRBJ2-7, with TRBD1 as a possible D gene (5 bases). Trimming removed 6 bases at V and 1 base at J, with 7 bases between. This CDR3 contains 12 residues. The germline V gene has CDR1 MNHEY and CDR2 SVGAGI.